This T cell receptor (beta chain) came from a study of blood T cell repertoires in COVID-19. For the study at large: Material from acute and convalescent COVID-19 was sourced from the United States, Italy and Spain. Sources were T cells, B-cell-depleted T cells, or PBMCs; the material itself was cDNA or gDNA.

Here immunoSEQ multiplex PCR was the method, and the copy in TCRdb shows in-frame clones only, minus some. Counted here are 150,000 to 200,000 clones, about 95% occurring once; the ten biggest clones make up roughly 0.76%. Seattle cases were enrolled at active infection and followed longitudinally. The sample comprised peripheral blood. This clonotype was obtained from a man in his thirties or forties with COVID-19, enrolled during active disease.

The CDR3 is CASSPSPSDSYEQYF. In DNA, the CDR3 is TGTGCCAGCAGCCCCTCCCCTAGCGACTCCTACGAGCAGTACTTC. The chain employs TRBV11-1 and TRBJ2-7; the D gene is possibly TRBD2 (6 bases). The germline V gene encodes CDR1 SGHAT and CDR2 FQDESV (reference sequence). V lost 5 bases to trimming and J lost 0 bases, with 14 bases between them. CDR3 size: 15 residues.